Each of the 2 T cell receptor beta chains below was sequenced from the same sample in a study of blood T cells in healthy people across ages. Primed by a sample-barcoded 5' primer and a J-beta primer mix, a second PCR proceeded for about 7 to 11 cycles. TCRdb processed the 5' RACE reads anew with MiXCR; each CDR3 protein has one entry. The sample yields 780,000 or so distinct CDR3 sequences, approximately 25% seen once. A further study also used this sample, focusing on T cells of mothers and their children.

The material sequenced was blood. Every receptor here comes from a boy aged 5 to 17 in good health.

The chain uses TRBV6-1 and TRBJ2-7; 13 bases are a match to TRBD2. V shed 2 bases and J 4 bases; nucleotides not matched to a gene: 2. Per the germline V gene, CDR1 is MNHNS and CDR2 is SASEGT. This CDR3 contains 15 residues. CDR3 in amino acids: CASSEWTSGSYEQYF. CDR3 nucleotide sequence: TGTGCCAGCAGTGAATGGACTAGCGGGAGTTACGAGCAGTACTTC.

The chain combines TRBV19 with TRBJ1-2; 7 nucleotides align to TRBD1. Germline CDR1 LNHDA, CDR2 SQIVND (reference sequence). With 7 bases clipped from V and 4 bases from J, the junction kept 15 bases outside the gene matches. This CDR3 has 16 residues. The CDR3 sequence is CASKASGQPQSYGYTF. The CDR3 DNA is TGTGCCAGTAAGGCCTCGGGACAGCCTCAATCCTATGGCTACACCTTC.